A single sample gave rise to the 30 T cell receptor beta chains below, sequenced in a study of T cells after yellow fever vaccination. TCRdb re-analysed the 5' RACE reads in MiXCR, keeping a single row per CDR3 protein. The sample holds approximately 600,000 distinct CDR3 sequences; roughly an eighth are singletons and the top ten take 15%. The specimen comprised PBMCs, sampled on the day of the yellow fever booster vaccination. Receptors originate from a man younger than 45 who received the YFV17D yellow fever vaccine.

The chain links TRBV7-2 to TRBJ1-2; D ambiguous. CDR1 and CDR2 (germline): SGHTA, FQGNSA. The CDR3 sequence is 12 residues long. Trimming shortened V by 5 bases and J by 5 bases, and 9 bases separated the two germline ends. CDR3 sequence reads: CASSRGQYGYTF. The CDR3 coding sequence is TGTGCCAGCAGCCGAGGCCAGTATGGCTACACCTTC.

The rearrangement links TRBV20-1 to TRBJ2-1; D is unresolved. Deletions cut 5 bases from V and 8 bases from J, with 16 bases between. This CDR3 has 13 amino acids. The germline gives CDR1 DFQATT, CDR2 SNEGSKA (reference sequence). In DNA, the CDR3 is TGCAGTGCTCTAATCCCGGGCACGGATGAGCAGTTCTTC. It codes for CSALIPGTDEQFF.

This clonotype came up a few times. The chain employs TRBV25-1 and TRBJ2-3, with D tentatively TRBD1 (5 bases). V shed 1 base and J shed 6 bases, with 14 bases lying between them. The germline V gene has CDR1 MGHDK and CDR2 SYGVNS. This CDR3 is 15 amino acids long. The CDR3 loop is CASSELGRQYDTQYF. Written as DNA, the CDR3 is TGTGCCAGCAGTGAATTGGGGCGGCAATACGATACGCAGTATTTT.

The table lists this clonotype with a few counts. The chain couples TRBV29-1 to TRBJ2-7, with a possible D match to TRBD2 (5 bases). Germline V gene sequence: CDR1 SQVTM, CDR2 ANQGSEA. CDR3 size: 12 residues. Trimming stripped 4 bases from V and 2 bases from J, with 9 bases between. The DNA of the CDR3 is TGCAGCGTTGGGGAGTCTCCCTACGAGCAGTACTTC. Protein: CSVGESPYEQYF.

This clonotype turned up a few times. The genes are TRBV6-5 and TRBJ2-7; D possibly matches TRBD1 or TRBD2 (6 bases each). The CDR3 has 18 residues. The V gene lost 0 bases and the J gene lost 0 bases, with 18 bases spanning the gap. The V gene's germline CDR1 is MNHEY and CDR2 SVGAGI. CDR3 residues: CASSYSGGMVAGSYEQYF. The CDR3 DNA follows: TGTGCCAGCAGTTACTCGGGGGGCATGGTGGCTGGCTCCTACGAGCAGTACTTC.

This clonotype was detected only a few times. The chain is built from TRBV4-3 and TRBJ1-1; D gene uncertain. Germline V lookup: CDR1 LGHNA, CDR2 YSLEER. The V gene lost 1 base and the J gene lost 6 bases, with 9 bases spanning the gap. The length of the CDR3 is 13 residues. This CDR3 reads CASSQVVSAEAFF. The CDR3 region has the DNA TGCGCCAGCAGCCAAGTAGTCAGCGCTGAAGCTTTCTTT.

This clonotype was recorded a few times. The chain uses TRBV15 and TRBJ2-7; D gene unclear. Per germline, CDR1 LNHNV and CDR2 YYDKDF (reference sequence). The V gene lost 1 base and the J gene lost 2 bases, with 6 bases spanning the gap. This CDR3 has 13 residues. The CDR3 DNA is TGTGCCACCAGCAGAGGCGACACCTACGAGCAGTACTTC. Translation: CATSRGDTYEQYF.

V and J are TRBV6-5 and TRBJ2-7; perhaps TRBD2 as D (5 bases). Trimming pared 10 bases from V and 4 bases from J, leaving 11 bases between. CDR3 length: 11 amino acids. In germline, CDR1 is MNHEY, CDR2 SVGAGI. CDR3 sequence reads: CATAVAYEQYF. CDR3 bases: TGTGCCACAGCGGTAGCTTACGAGCAGTACTTC.

The chain has TRBV5-1 and TRBJ1-4; D gene unclear. The CDR3 runs to 15 residues. V lost 7 bases to trimming and J lost 2 bases, with 15 bases between them. The germline gives CDR1 SGHRS, CDR2 YFSETQ. The CDR3, as DNA: TGCGCCAGCTCGCCTGGATCTCCTACTAATGAAAAACTGTTTTTT. This codes for CASSPGSPTNEKLFF.

The chain combines TRBV29-1 with TRBJ1-5; D is possibly TRBD1 (6 bases). CDR3 length equals 19 residues. V was clipped by 2 bases and J by 2 bases, with 25 bases between them. Germline CDR1 is SQVTM and CDR2 is ANQGSEA. CDR3 residues: CSVEHPTGPLHRGNQPQHF. In DNA form, the CDR3 reads TGCAGCGTTGAACATCCCACCGGCCCCCTCCACAGGGGCAATCAGCCCCAGCATTTT.

In this sample, this clonotype turned up a few times. The chain carries TRBV7-9 and TRBJ1-4; D is perhaps TRBD1 (5 bases). CDR1 and CDR2 from the germline V gene are SEHNR and FQNEAQ (reference sequence). The CDR3 extends over 15 amino acids. Trimming shortened V by 3 bases and J by 8 bases, and 16 bases separated the two germline ends. The CDR3 spells CASSLAGSGVEKLFF. The CDR3 nucleotides are TGTGCCAGCAGCTTGGCAGGGTCCGGGGTAGAAAAACTGTTTTTT.

This clonotype was seen ten or more times. The chain employs TRBV11-2 and TRBJ2-4, with D uncertain. Germline lookup yields CDR1 SGHAT and CDR2 FQNNGV. The length of the CDR3 is 13 residues. V gave up 1 base and J gave up 7 bases, with 8 bases separating them. CDR3 DNA sequence: TGTGCCAGCAGCTTAGGGGTAGTGAACATTCAGTACTTC. The encoded protein is CASSLGVVNIQYF.

The rearrangement links TRBV5-1 to TRBJ2-7; TRBD1 agrees at 7 bases. CDR3 length: 14 amino acids. Germline loops: CDR1 SGHRS, CDR2 YFSETQ. J gave up 3 bases and V 0 bases, and 3 bases lay outside the gene matches. The CDR3 reads CASSLAGQDYEQYF. CDR3 DNA: TGCGCCAGCAGCTTGGCCGGACAGGACTACGAGCAGTACTTC.

This chain joins TRBV5-5 and TRBJ2-7; no clear D. The CDR3 contains 13 residues. Germline V gene sequence: CDR1 SGHKS, CDR2 YYEKEE (reference sequence). Trimming removed 0 bases from V and 7 bases from J, with 11 bases in between. CDR3 DNA: TGTGCCAGCAGCTTGGTGTTAGGGTGGGAGCAGTACTTC. Protein product: CASSLVLGWEQYF.

Worth noting for this clonotype: A much larger clonotype is one base distant, so this may be a read error. The chain recombines TRBV7-9 with TRBJ2-5; 8 bases agree with TRBD2. This CDR3 is 14 amino acids long. Losses at the gene ends were 5 bases for V and 5 bases for J; bases not matched to a gene: 7. Germline lookup yields CDR1 SEHNR and CDR2 FQNEAQ (reference sequence). Here the CDR3 DNA reads TGTGCCAGCAGCGAGCGGGAGAGCGGGGAGACCCAGTACTTC. Protein: CASSERESGETQYF.

The chain is built from TRBV28 and TRBJ2-5, with a weak D call TRBD2 (6 bases). The CDR3 covers 13 residues. CDR1 is MDHEN, CDR2 SYDVKM, per germline. The V and J ends lost 6 bases and 7 bases respectively, with 15 bases between them. The CDR3 reads CASSNGGSGTQYF. CDR3 DNA: TGTGCCAGCAGCAACGGGGGATCCGGGACCCAGTACTTC.

This clonotype came up a few times. The genes are TRBV6-1 and TRBJ1-1; D may be TRBD1 (5 bases). Deletions cut 8 bases from V and 3 bases from J, with 28 bases between. CDR1 MNHNS and CDR2 SASEGT come from the germline V gene. The CDR3 has 18 residues. The CDR3 coding sequence is TGTGCCAGCGCGGGCATTTGGGACGCCCAGAAGGTATACACTGAAGCTTTCTTT. Residues: CASAGIWDAQKVYTEAFF.

In its sample, this clonotype was seen a few times. A junction boundary mismatches the germline segment, possibly from a read error. This sequence joins TRBV5-5 and TRBJ1-1; 9 nucleotides line up with TRBD1. Germline V gene data show CDR1 as SGHKS and CDR2 as YYEKEE (reference sequence). This CDR3 is built from 14 residues. The chain's CDR3 is CASRLDRGNTEAFF. CDR3 in DNA: TGTGCCAGCAGATTGGACAGGGGGAACACTGAAGCTTTCTTT. Looking up the rest from reference TRBV5-5 and TRBJ1-1 gives the full variable domain: DAGVTQSPTHLIKTRGQQVTLRCSPISGHKSVSWYQQVLGQGPQFIFQYYEKEERGRGNFPDRFSARQFPNYSSELNVNALLLGDSALYLCASRLDRGNTEAFFGQGTRLTVV.

This clonotype was observed a few times. The rearrangement uses TRBV7-9 and TRBJ2-7; 9 bases are a match to TRBD2. The V gene end was trimmed by 1 base and the J gene end by 3 bases; junction bases not matched to a gene: 4. The germline gives CDR1 SEHNR, CDR2 FQNEAQ (reference sequence). The CDR3 loop spans 15 amino acids. CDR3 nucleotides: TGTGCCAGCAGCTTAGACCTAGCGGGAAGCTACGAGCAGTACTTC. It is translated as CASSLDLAGSYEQYF.

This clonotype has just a few counts. The chain links TRBV5-8 to TRBJ2-5; possibly TRBD2 for D (6 bases). Germline values: CDR1 SGHTS, CDR2 YDEGEE. CDR3 size: 17 residues. The V and J ends lost 0 bases and 5 bases respectively, with 20 bases between them. CDR3 in amino acids: CASSLAGLPESYETQYF. CDR3 coding DNA: TGTGCCAGCAGCTTGGCCGGACTACCCGAAAGTTATGAGACCCAGTACTTC.

The table lists this clonotype with a few counts. This chain connects TRBV12-3 or TRBV12-4 to TRBJ1-6; D call uncertain. Trimming removed 9 bases at V and 5 bases at J, with 5 bases between. The CDR3 runs to 11 residues. The CDR3 protein is CASGNNSPLHF. In DNA, the CDR3 is TGTGCCAGTGGAAATAATTCACCCCTCCACTTT.

This chain uses TRBV24-1 with TRBJ2-1; a possible D gene is TRBD1 (6 bases). V dropped 9 bases and J dropped 0 bases, with 14 bases sitting between them. This CDR3 spans 15 amino acids. Per germline, CDR1 KGHDR and CDR2 SFDVKD. As DNA, the CDR3 is TGTGCCACCTCATCCGGGACAAGCTCCTACAATGAGCAGTTCTTC. As protein: CATSSGTSSYNEQFF.

The chain couples TRBV20-1 to TRBJ2-1; 8 bases fit TRBD2. The CDR3 covers 15 residues. CDR1 is DFQATT and CDR2 is SNEGSKA in the germline V gene (reference sequence). V dropped 6 bases and J dropped 8; count of bases not matched to a gene: 15. Here the CDR3 reads CSARTSAGGYYEQFF. The CDR3, as DNA: TGCAGTGCCAGAACTTCGGCGGGAGGTTATTATGAGCAGTTCTTC.

This clonotype occurred a few times. J is TRBJ2-2 and V is TRBV9; no reliable D call. Between the trimmed V and J ends, which lost 3 bases and 3 bases, there was a span of 3 bases. Germline loops: CDR1 SGDLS, CDR2 YYNGEE. The CDR3 totals 12 residues. The CDR3 is CASSGYTGELFF. CDR3 DNA: TGTGCCAGCAGCGGCTACACCGGGGAGCTGTTTTTT.

The genes are TRBV25-1 and TRBJ2-7; 7 bases match TRBD1. Germline-derived CDR1 and CDR2 are MGHDK and SYGVNS. CDR3 length: 14 amino acids. V dropped 4 bases and J dropped 2; count of bases not matched to a gene: 5. CDR3 sequence: CASSGTGDPYEQYF. DNA of the CDR3: TGTGCCAGCAGTGGGACAGGTGATCCCTACGAGCAGTACTTC.

V is TRBV6-5 and J is TRBJ2-1; 10 bases agree with TRBD2. Germline V gene lookup returns CDR1 MNHEY and CDR2 SVGAGI. This CDR3 has 15 amino acids. J lost 5 bases, V lost 6 bases, and 7 bases had no gene match. In DNA form, the CDR3 reads TGTGCCAGCAGCTTAGGACTAGCGGAAAACAATGAGCAGTTCTTC. Its translation: CASSLGLAENNEQFF.

DNA of the CDR3: TGTGCCACCAGTGAGACCGTAGGGACAGAAATGGAGACCCAGTACTTC. It codes for CATSETVGTEMETQYF. The chain recombines TRBV24-1 with TRBJ2-5; TRBD1 agrees at 7 bases. CDR3 length equals 16 residues. Germline V gene data show CDR1 as KGHDR and CDR2 as SFDVKD. J lost 5 bases, V lost 4 bases, and 12 bases had no gene match.

This sequence joins TRBV15 and TRBJ2-1, with D perhaps matching TRBD1 (10 bases). V gave up 3 bases and J gave up 6 bases, with 30 bases separating them. The CDR3 contains 20 residues. The germline gives CDR1 LNHNV, CDR2 YYDKDF (reference sequence). The CDR3 coding sequence is TGTGCCACCAGCAGGAGGACAGGGGGAAACCCGGGACTAGCTTCCAATGAGCAGTTCTTC. It codes for CATSRRTGGNPGLASNEQFF. Full variable domain (remainder filled in from reference TRBV15 and TRBJ2-1): DAMVIQNPRYQVTQFGKPVTLSCSQTLNHNVMYWYQQKSSQAPKLLFHYYDKDFNNEADTPDNFQSRRPNTSFCFLDIRSPGLGDTAMYLCATSRRTGGNPGLASNEQFFGPGTRLTVL.

V is TRBV4-1 and J is TRBJ2-2; a possible D gene is TRBD1 (6 bases). CDR3 length equals 16 residues. From germline, CDR1 is MGHRA and CDR2 YSYEKL. V lost 0 bases and J 7 bases, leaving 15 bases between the germline ends. CDR3 nucleotide sequence: TGCGCCAGCAGCCAAGATCAGGGGACAATGGGCGGGGAGCTGTTTTTT. Translating gives CASSQDQGTMGGELFF.

This clonotype was detected only a few times. This chain joins TRBV28 and TRBJ1-3, with 7 bases aligning to TRBD1. The CDR3 spans 14 residues. Germline CDR1 MDHEN, CDR2 SYDVKM. The V and J ends lost 3 bases and 2 bases, in that order; junction bases with no gene match: 1. CDR3 region: CASSFQGAGNTIYF. CDR3 bases: TGTGCCAGCAGTTTCCAGGGGGCTGGAAACACCATATATTTT.